These 15 T cell receptor beta chains were all obtained from the same sample, sequenced in a study of T cell responses to AZD1222 COVID-19 vaccine. Clones were sequenced by immunoSEQ multiplex PCR, and TCRdb holds only the in-frame ones, with some missing. The table shows about 120,000 clones, with over 75% occurring only once. Sequenced here: peripheral blood, sampled on day 0 of AZD1222 vaccination. The source of these receptors is an adult in good health.

This chain links TRBV7-9 with TRBJ1-1; tentatively, D is TRBD1 (5 bases). Trimming took off 5 bases at V and 3 bases at J, with 22 bases between the two ends. The length of the CDR3 is 17 residues. Germline V gives CDR1 SEHNR, CDR2 FQNEAQ (reference sequence). CDR3 protein: CASSPQRGRGRDTEAFF. DNA of the CDR3: TGTGCCAGCAGCCCCCAGCGCGGGAGGGGACGGGACACTGAAGCTTTCTTT.

The chain employs TRBV28 and TRBJ2-7; D is possibly TRBD1 (8 bases). Trimming cost V 6 bases and J 4 bases, with 16 bases left between them. Looked up from germline, CDR1 is MDHEN and CDR2 is SYDVKM. The CDR3 consists of 14 residues. The CDR3 nucleotides are TGTGCCAGCAGGCCTACAGGGGGGGGTTACGAGCAGTACTTC. It encodes CASRPTGGGYEQYF.

This clone was seen only a few times. This chain joins TRBV19 and TRBJ2-3; no definite D call. Looked up from germline, CDR1 is LNHDA and CDR2 is SQIVND (reference sequence). The CDR3 is 15 residues long. The ends were cut back, 5 bases at V and 0 bases at J, with 12 bases in the middle. CDR3 sequence: CASSPNGFSTDTQYF. DNA of the CDR3: TGTGCCAGTAGTCCAAATGGGTTTAGCACAGATACGCAGTATTTT.

The chain carries TRBV3-1 (or the pseudogene TRBV3-2) and TRBJ2-1; possibly TRBD1 for D (6 bases). The length of the CDR3 is 14 residues. Trimming removed 4 bases at V and 2 bases at J, with 9 bases between. Germline V gives CDR1 LGHDT, CDR2 YNNKEL (reference sequence). CDR3: CASSLQGTYNEQFF. Written as DNA, the CDR3 is TGTGCCAGCAGCCTACAGGGTACCTACAATGAGCAGTTCTTC.

The table lists this clone with a few counts. J is TRBJ1-2 and V is TRBV30; D is possibly TRBD1 (5 bases). This CDR3 is 13 amino acids long. The V end was cut by 0 bases, the J end by 8 bases, with 13 bases between. Germline V gene data show CDR1 as GTSNPN and CDR2 as SVGIG (reference sequence). The CDR3 reads CAWSVRFGGGYTF. In DNA, the CDR3 is TGTGCCTGGAGTGTACGATTTGGGGGGGGCTACACCTTC.

The chain uses TRBV7-2 and TRBJ2-3; 14 bases align to TRBD2. The CDR3 is 18 amino acids. The V segment lost 5 bases and the J segment 0 bases; nucleotides outside the gene matches: 7. Germline-derived CDR1 and CDR2 are SGHTA and FQGNSA. CDR3 DNA sequence: TGTGCCAGCAGCAGCGGACTAGCGGGGGGACCGAGCACAGATACGCAGTATTTT. This translates into CASSSGLAGGPSTDTQYF.

The gene calls are TRBV5-5 and TRBJ2-7; 11 positions agree with TRBD1. The CDR3 totals 14 residues. The V and J ends lost 4 bases and 2 bases, in that order; junction bases with no gene match: 2. Germline-derived CDR1 and CDR2 are SGHKS and YYEKEE (reference sequence). CDR3 nucleotide sequence: TGTGCCAGCAGCCAGGGACAGGGGGCCTACGAGCAGTACTTC. It encodes CASSQGQGAYEQYF.

V is TRBV7-9 and J is TRBJ2-2; D is ambiguous. V dropped 1 base and J dropped 1 base, with 4 bases sitting between them. This CDR3 spans 14 amino acids. Germline CDR1 is SEHNR and CDR2 is FQNEAQ (reference sequence). The CDR3 loop is CASSLGRNTGELFF. The CDR3 bases are TGTGCCAGCAGCTTAGGGCGGAACACCGGGGAGCTGTTTTTT.

This clone was detected once. The V and J genes are TRBV6-5 and TRBJ2-1; D is unresolved. Germline values: CDR1 MNHEY, CDR2 SVGAGI. CDR3 length: 13 amino acids. V lost 8 bases and J 4 bases, leaving 12 bases between the germline ends. For the CDR3, the DNA is TGTGCCAGCTCTCGCGGACCATACAATGAGCAGTTCTTC. Protein sequence: CASSRGPYNEQFF.

This chain uses TRBV28 with TRBJ2-2; possibly TRBD1 for D (5 bases). Trimming removed 5 bases at V and 8 bases at J, with 15 bases between. The CDR3 sequence is 14 residues long. CDR1 MDHEN and CDR2 SYDVKM come from the germline V gene. The CDR3 loop reads CASSPFRGSGELFF. The CDR3 nucleotides read TGTGCCAGCAGTCCGTTTAGGGGATCTGGGGAGCTGTTTTTT.

The CDR3 protein is CASSDLAGGQYEQYF. The CDR3 coding sequence is TGTGCCAGCAGTGATCTAGCGGGGGGCCAGTACGAGCAGTACTTC. This chain joins TRBV2 and TRBJ2-7; TRBD2 matches 11 bases. Germline CDR1 and CDR2: SNHLY and FYNNEI. The length of the CDR3 is 15 residues. Germline trimming cut 3 bases from V and 4 bases from J; bases unmatched to any gene: 5. Drawing the rest from reference TRBV2 and TRBJ2-7, the complete variable domain is EPEVTQTPSHQVTQMGQEVILRCVPISNHLYFYWYRQILGQKVEFLVSFYNNEISEKSEIFDDQFSVERPDGSNFTLKIRSTKLEDSAMYFCASSDLAGGQYEQYFGPGTRLTVT.

This chain links TRBV6-6 with TRBJ2-7; D is uncertain. The CDR3 covers 16 residues. Trimming removed 2 bases from V and 2 bases from J, with 16 bases in between. The germline V gene encodes CDR1 MNHNY and CDR2 SVGAGI (reference sequence). The CDR3 loop reads CASSYAPARAPYEQYF. The CDR3 DNA follows: TGTGCCAGCAGTTACGCGCCGGCAAGGGCTCCCTACGAGCAGTACTTC.

The V gene is TRBV5-1, the J gene TRBJ1-3, with TRBD1 matching over 9 bases. The ends lost 4 bases at V and 1 base at J; junction bases unmatched: 6. The germline gives CDR1 SGHRS, CDR2 YFSETQ. CDR3 length: 16 residues. Here the CDR3 DNA reads TGCGCCAGCAGCATAGGGACAGGGTTATCTGGAAACACCATATATTTT. This gives the protein CASSIGTGLSGNTIYF.

The V call is TRBV4-2, the J call TRBJ2-5; D call uncertain. Germline lookup yields CDR1 LGHNA and CDR2 YNFKEQ. This CDR3 has 12 residues. Trimming took off 0 bases at V and 5 bases at J, with 4 bases between the two ends. The CDR3 loop reads CASSQEGETQYF. The CDR3 DNA follows: TGTGCCAGCAGCCAAGAGGGTGAGACCCAGTACTTC.

V gene TRBV11-3 combines with J gene TRBJ1-2; TRBD1 matches at 7 bases. V gave up 0 bases and J gave up 3 bases; unmatched junction bases: 1. Germline V gives CDR1 SGHNT, CDR2 YENEEA. The CDR3 has 14 amino acids. The CDR3 loop reads CASSLEQGDYGYTF. For the CDR3, the DNA is TGTGCCAGCAGCTTAGAGCAGGGGGACTATGGCTACACCTTC.